These T cell receptor beta chains were read from a single sample in a study of cytomegalovirus exposure and HLA in healthy donors. The method was immunoSEQ multiplex PCR; TCRdb's version includes in-frame clones alone and lacks a portion of them. The table has about 140,000 clones, around 80% seen once. The source material was PBMCs. These receptor sequences come from a man between 40 and 49 years old in good health and CMV-seropositive. Each CDR3 is given with its conserved first and last residue. Each record gives: D gene, J gene, clone size, V gene, CDR3 DNA, CDR3 protein. D genes are given only for firm matches. Rows give clone size only sometimes, using once, few, many, or a class for an expanded clone.

D gene: NA
J gene: TRBJ1-1
clone size: few
V gene: TRBV27
CDR3 DNA: TGTGCCAGCAGTTCGCTACCCCCGGGCAGGGGCCAGACTGAAGCTTTCTTT
CDR3 protein: CASSSLPPGRGQTEAFF

D gene: NA
J gene: TRBJ1-2
clone size: NA
V gene: TRBV5-1
CDR3 DNA: TGCGCCAGCAGCTTGGAGCCCCCGAGCAACTATGGCTACACCTTC
CDR3 protein: CASSLEPPSNYGYTF

D gene: NA
J gene: TRBJ2-5
clone size: NA
V gene: TRBV9
CDR3 DNA: TGTGCCAGCAGGGGGGGGGCCAGGGCAAGCGGAAGGCCCCATCACCAAGAGACCCAGTACTTC
CDR3 protein: CASRGGARASGRPHHQETQYF

D gene: NA
J gene: TRBJ1-4
clone size: NA
V gene: TRBV19
CDR3 DNA: TGTGCCAGTAGTATAGGCCAGGCCCATGGGTATGAAAAACTGTTTTTT
CDR3 protein: CASSIGQAHGYEKLFF

D gene: TRBD1
J gene: TRBJ1-1
clone size: once
V gene: TRBV19
CDR3 DNA: TGTGCCAGTAGCGACGGACAGGCGAGTGGAGCTTTCTTT
CDR3 protein: CASSDGQASGAFF

D gene: NA
J gene: TRBJ2-7
clone size: NA
V gene: TRBV7-2
CDR3 DNA: TGTGCCAGCAGCGACAGGCTCTCCTACGAGCAGTACTTC
CDR3 protein: CASSDRLSYEQYF

D gene: NA
J gene: TRBJ1-1
clone size: NA
V gene: TRBV7-9
CDR3 DNA: TGTTCCAGCAGCTTCATGAACACTGAAGCTTTCTTT
CDR3 protein: CSSSFMNTEAFF

D gene: TRBD1
J gene: TRBJ2-3
clone size: NA
V gene: TRBV2
CDR3 DNA: TGTGCCAGCGTAAGACAGGGAAGGGAAGATACGCAGTATTTT
CDR3 protein: CASVRQGREDTQYF

D gene: NA
J gene: TRBJ1-2
clone size: NA
V gene: TRBV7-9
CDR3 DNA: TGTGCCCTTTGGGGGGGGCCTAACTATGGCTACACCTTC
CDR3 protein: CALWGGPNYGYTF

D gene: NA
J gene: TRBJ2-5
clone size: NA
V gene: TRBV7-8
CDR3 DNA: TGTGCCAGCAGCTTGCCCGGGGGAGAGACCCAGTACTTC
CDR3 protein: CASSLPGGETQYF

D gene: NA
J gene: TRBJ2-4
clone size: NA
V gene: TRBV27
CDR3 DNA: TGTGCCAGCGCCCCTGGAGCAGCCAAAAACATTCAGTACTTC
CDR3 protein: CASAPGAAKNIQYF

D gene: TRBD2
J gene: TRBJ2-1
clone size: NA
V gene: TRBV5-1
CDR3 DNA: TGCGCCAGCAGCTTATTTCCGGGACTAGCGGTTAACAATGAGCAGTTCTTC
CDR3 protein: CASSLFPGLAVNNEQFF

D gene: NA
J gene: TRBJ1-1
clone size: NA
V gene: TRBV6-5
CDR3 DNA: TGTGCCAGCACTTTAGGGGCAGAAGCTTTCTTT
CDR3 protein: CASTLGAEAFF

D gene: NA
J gene: TRBJ1-1
clone size: NA
V gene: TRBV29-1
CDR3 DNA: TGCAGCGTTCACAGGGATGGCGCTGAAGCTTTCTTT
CDR3 protein: CSVHRDGAEAFF

D gene: TRBD2
J gene: TRBJ2-3
clone size: NA
V gene: TRBV11-1
CDR3 DNA: TGTGCCAGCAGGAGCCAAGGACTAGCGTCAGATACGCAGTATTTT
CDR3 protein: CASRSQGLASDTQYF

D gene: NA
J gene: TRBJ2-2
clone size: few
V gene: TRBV5-8
CDR3 DNA: TGTGCCAGCAGCTTCCGACAGCCCGGGGAGCTGTTTTTT
CDR3 protein: CASSFRQPGELFF

D gene: NA
J gene: TRBJ2-2
clone size: NA
V gene: TRBV29-1
CDR3 DNA: TGCAGCGTTGACAGGGGGGCCGGGGAGCTGTTTTTT
CDR3 protein: CSVDRGAGELFF

D gene: NA
J gene: TRBJ1-3
clone size: many
V gene: TRBV18
CDR3 DNA: TGTGCCAGCTCCCCTGTAGGACTTAACTCTGGAAACACCATATATTTT
CDR3 protein: CASSPVGLNSGNTIYF

D gene: TRBD1
J gene: TRBJ1-1
clone size: NA
V gene: TRBV5-8
CDR3 DNA: TGTGCCAGCAGCGGGGGACAGATGAACACTGAAGCTTTCTTT
CDR3 protein: CASSGGQMNTEAFF

D gene: NA
J gene: TRBJ1-5
clone size: few
V gene: TRBV4-1
CDR3 DNA: TGCGCCAGCACCTCATACCACAGGGGCAATCAGCCCCAGCATTTT
CDR3 protein: CASTSYHRGNQPQHF

D gene: NA
J gene: TRBJ1-1
clone size: NA
V gene: TRBV19
CDR3 DNA: TGTGCCAGTAGTATAATGGCGGCTGCAAATGAAGCTTTCTTT
CDR3 protein: CASSIMAAANEAFF

D gene: TRBD1
J gene: TRBJ1-5
clone size: NA
V gene: TRBV28
CDR3 DNA: TGTGCCAGCAGTTTGGACAGGGGGCCTTTGAGCAATCAGCCCCAGCATTTT
CDR3 protein: CASSLDRGPLSNQPQHF